This TCR beta chain was sequenced for a study of T-cell reconstitution after alpha-beta-depleted transplantation in children. Study-level results: Expanded clones from the graft, numbering several hundred, reportedly supplied alpha-beta T cells about two months after transplant.

This clonotype appeared many times. What it binds is unknown. The junction shows a germline mismatch at one end, possibly a read error. The library targeted TCRbeta and was prepared with unique molecular identifiers. TCRdb ran MiXCR on the PCR reads and lists one entry per CDR3 protein. The sample holds 500,000 to 600,000 distinct CDR3 sequences, 20% to 30% seen once. Looked up from germline, CDR1 is SGHRS and CDR2 is YFSETQ. The CDR3 is made up of 15 amino acids. Source: PBMCs, taken before TCRalphabeta/CD19-depleted stem cell transplant. This TCR came from a boy in the first two years of life with Wiskott-Aldrich syndrome, due to receive a stem cell transplant. The rearrangement joins TRBV5-1 to TRBJ2-3, with D possibly matching TRBD1 (6 bases). The CDR3 reads CASSLSGASTDTQYF. The CDR3 DNA follows: TGTGCCAGCAGCTTATCAGGGGCCAGCACAGATACGCAGTATTTT.